Listed below are T cell receptor beta chains from one sample, sequenced in a study of Ad26.COV2.S vaccination and SARS-CoV-2 variants. TCRdb's table, derived via immunoSEQ multiplex PCR, lists solely in-frame clones and lacks some. The data show 440,000 or so clones, roughly 91% seen once. This specimen was peripheral blood, taken in a trial of Ad26.COV2.S vaccine versus placebo. The receptors derive from a person between 18 and 65 years old who received the Ad26.COV2.S COVID-19 vaccine or a placebo. Both conserved end residues are trimmed from each CDR3. The order of the fields is V gene, CDR3 protein.

v_call: TRBV5-1
cdr3_aa: ASSLQETQY

v_call: TRBV7-3
cdr3_aa: ASSYLPGQINTEAF

v_call: TRBV11-2
cdr3_aa: ASSPRTSGVQETQY

v_call: TRBV7-2
cdr3_aa: ASILTSGSGEQF

v_call: TRBV3-1/TRBV3-2
cdr3_aa: ASSPGRFSGANVLT

v_call: TRBV14
cdr3_aa: ASSQGPGLVSNEQF

v_call: TRBV10-3
cdr3_aa: AISESRQNYEQY

v_call: TRBV12-5
cdr3_aa: ASQGAGYEQY

v_call: TRBV13
cdr3_aa: ASSRTGTGFQKLF

v_call: TRBV6-5
cdr3_aa: ASSRDRAPYGYT

v_call: TRBV18
cdr3_aa: ASSPDSSYEQY

v_call: TRBV28
cdr3_aa: ASSPTGTGYGYT

v_call: TRBV10-3
cdr3_aa: AIKSGAYNEQF

v_call: TRBV19
cdr3_aa: ASSIGFDTDYGYT

v_call: TRBV27
cdr3_aa: ASRPIQGRNEAF

v_call: TRBV15
cdr3_aa: ATSSARGTRRTGQY

v_call: TRBV7-3
cdr3_aa: ASRADSSGNTIY

v_call: TRBV6-1
cdr3_aa: ASSEETSGSYEQY

v_call: TRBV10-3
cdr3_aa: AIRTDGGELF

v_call: TRBV4-2
cdr3_aa: ASSHRDGTYEQY

v_call: TRBV7-9
cdr3_aa: ASRSSKPSGRADEQF

v_call: TRBV5-4
cdr3_aa: ASSLDAGRNYGYT

v_call: TRBV18
cdr3_aa: ASSPGFQATNYGYT

v_call: TRBV2
cdr3_aa: ASSDGEDTQY

v_call: TRBV6-5
cdr3_aa: ASRDPNTEAF

v_call: TRBV5-1
cdr3_aa: ASSGGLAVYNEQF

v_call: TRBV3-1/TRBV3-2
cdr3_aa: ASSRDGNTGELF

v_call: TRBV2
cdr3_aa: ASIGTMGNEQF

v_call: TRBV7-3
cdr3_aa: ASSPDWTDTQY

v_call: TRBV2
cdr3_aa: ASRGTSGRGEQY

v_call: TRBV4-1
cdr3_aa: ASSLSVAGTYNEQF

v_call: TRBV7-9
cdr3_aa: ASSLGTSEREQY

v_call: TRBV5-1
cdr3_aa: ASSLYGRGATDTQY

v_call: TRBV10-1
cdr3_aa: DARKQF

v_call: TRBV28
cdr3_aa: ASSSGQTYAF

v_call: TRBV25-1
cdr3_aa: ASSHGTGELQPQH

v_call: TRBV7-8
cdr3_aa: ASSLVRTSSYEQY

v_call: TRBV5-4
cdr3_aa: ASSLGRTTEAF

v_call: TRBV5-5
cdr3_aa: ASSSAPIYNSPLH

v_call: TRBV28
cdr3_aa: ASRRKGRVEAF

v_call: TRBV11-2
cdr3_aa: ASSLDQYRVARMGNEQF

v_call: TRBV5-1
cdr3_aa: ASSLDGRANSPLH

v_call: TRBV6-1
cdr3_aa: ASSDYQETQY

v_call: TRBV29-1
cdr3_aa: SVNRDTSYNEQF

v_call: TRBV28
cdr3_aa: ASSLYGSAAKNNSPLH

v_call: TRBV5-1
cdr3_aa: ASSLPSGLAGETQY

v_call: TRBV6-2/TRBV6-3
cdr3_aa: ASSLLAGGINEQF

v_call: TRBV21-1
cdr3_aa: ASSKEIGTKSSGNSSEQY

v_call: TRBV3-1/TRBV3-2
cdr3_aa: ASSQGFNPGGPGELF

v_call: TRBV5-4
cdr3_aa: ASSLKVSFSGTIMNTEAF

v_call: TRBV7-3
cdr3_aa: ASRGGNYNEQF

v_call: TRBV24-1
cdr3_aa: ATRKKDTGELF

v_call: TRBV6-2/TRBV6-3
cdr3_aa: ASSYTSGAYNEQF

v_call: TRBV29-1
cdr3_aa: SVKAGGEDTQY

v_call: TRBV27
cdr3_aa: ASARDRNYGYT

v_call: TRBV7-2
cdr3_aa: ASSRPGSSSGANVLT

v_call: TRBV6-5
cdr3_aa: ASSPGGDTQY

v_call: TRBV9
cdr3_aa: ASSPGGRGKEQY

v_call: TRBV5-1
cdr3_aa: ASSLGRQGYEQY